Each of the 7 T cell receptor beta chains below was sequenced from the same sample in a study of blood T cell repertoires in COVID-19. Sequencing was performed with immunoSEQ multiplex PCR; in TCRdb, only in-frame clones are kept and a portion is missing. This table holds 150,000 to 190,000 clones, 76% found once. The material sequenced was peripheral blood. The receptors here all came from an elderly woman with acute or convalescent COVID-19.

The rearrangement links TRBV3-1 (or the pseudogene TRBV3-2) to TRBJ2-3; D gene uncertain. The V and J ends lost 8 bases and 2 bases respectively, with 14 bases between them. CDR3 length: 14 amino acids. CDR1 is LGHDT, CDR2 YNNKEL, per germline (reference sequence). CDR3: CASAGSYTTDTQYF. CDR3 nucleotides: TGTGCCAGCGCCGGGTCGTACACCACAGATACGCAGTATTTT.

In its sample, this clone was seen once. This sequence joins TRBV7-2 and TRBJ2-6; possible D gene TRBD1, 8 bases. Trimming cost V 0 bases and J 0 bases, with 15 bases left between them. From germline, CDR1 is SGHTA and CDR2 FQGNSA. This CDR3 region has 19 residues. The CDR3 loop is CASSLAGGTGNSGANVLTF. The CDR3 DNA reads as TGTGCCAGCAGCTTAGCGGGGGGGACAGGAAACTCTGGGGCCAACGTCCTGACTTTC.

The chain links TRBV6-5 to TRBJ1-1, with 9 bases matching TRBD1. Germline-derived CDR1 and CDR2 are MNHEY and SVGAGI. Germline trimming cut 5 bases from V and 1 base from J; bases unmatched to any gene: 5. The CDR3 runs 15 residues. The CDR3 bases are TGTGCCAGCAGTCTCCCGGGACAGGGGAACACTGAAGCTTTCTTT. Residues: CASSLPGQGNTEAFF.

The V and J genes are TRBV6-2 or TRBV6-3 and TRBJ1-5; D ambiguous. This CDR3 spans 16 amino acids. Germline V gene sequence: CDR1 MNHEY, CDR2 SVGEGT. Trimming shortened V by 6 bases and J by 5 bases, and 20 bases separated the two germline ends. This CDR3 is CASSLLATGLDQPQHF. The DNA for the CDR3 is TGTGCCAGCAGCCTCCTGGCGACGGGTCTGGATCAGCCCCAGCATTTT.

In this sample, this clone turned up a few times. The chain uses TRBV7-3 and TRBJ2-7; TRBD2 matches 11 bases. Trimming at V came to 5 bases and at J to 2 bases, leaving 5 bases not matched to a gene. This CDR3 comprises 15 residues. Germline CDR1 reads SGHTA; CDR2 reads FQGTGA. Here the CDR3 reads CASSRHSGGAYEQYF. The CDR3 DNA is TGTGCCAGCAGCCGTCATAGCGGGGGGGCCTACGAGCAGTACTTC.

V is TRBV6-5 and J is TRBJ2-1; 9 bases fit TRBD2. V lost 2 bases, J lost 6 bases, and 8 bases stayed unmatched. Germline loops: CDR1 MNHEY, CDR2 SVGAGI. CDR3 length: 16 residues. In nucleotides, the CDR3 is TGTGCCAGCAGTTACGGCCTCCTAGCGGGGAGCAATGAGCAGTTCTTC. Translated: CASSYGLLAGSNEQFF.

This clone has a single count. The DNA for the CDR3 is TGTGCCAGCAGCGTAACGGGAGACATTAGTACTGAAGCTTTCTTT. Protein: CASSVTGDISTEAFF. The chain uses TRBV9 and TRBJ1-1; D unresolved. CDR3 size: 15 residues. The V gene lost 1 base and the J gene lost 5 bases, with 15 bases spanning the gap. Germline CDR1 and CDR2: SGDLS and YYNGEE. Filled out from reference TRBV9 and TRBJ1-1, the complete variable domain reads DSGVTQTPKHLITATGQRVTLRCSPRSGDLSVYWYQQSLDQGLQFLIQYYNGEERAKGNILERFSAQQFPDLHSELNLSSLELGDSALYFCASSVTGDISTEAFFGQGTRLTVV.